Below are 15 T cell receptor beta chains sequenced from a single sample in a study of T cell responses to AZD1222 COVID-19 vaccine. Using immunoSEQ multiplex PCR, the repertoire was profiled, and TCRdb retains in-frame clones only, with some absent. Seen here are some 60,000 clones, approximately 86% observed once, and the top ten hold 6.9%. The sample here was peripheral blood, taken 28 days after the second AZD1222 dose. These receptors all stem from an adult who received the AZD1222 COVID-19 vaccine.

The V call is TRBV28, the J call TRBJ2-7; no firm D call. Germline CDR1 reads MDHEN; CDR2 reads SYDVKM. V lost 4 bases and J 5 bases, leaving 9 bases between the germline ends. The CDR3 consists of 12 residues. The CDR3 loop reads CASSWSKNEQYF. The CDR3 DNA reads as TGTGCCAGCAGTTGGTCTAAAAACGAGCAGTACTTC.

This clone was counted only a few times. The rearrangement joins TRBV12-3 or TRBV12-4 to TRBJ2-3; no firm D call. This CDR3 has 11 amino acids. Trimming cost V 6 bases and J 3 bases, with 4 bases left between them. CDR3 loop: CASRRTDTQYF. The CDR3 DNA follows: TGTGCCAGCAGGCGGACAGATACGCAGTATTTT.

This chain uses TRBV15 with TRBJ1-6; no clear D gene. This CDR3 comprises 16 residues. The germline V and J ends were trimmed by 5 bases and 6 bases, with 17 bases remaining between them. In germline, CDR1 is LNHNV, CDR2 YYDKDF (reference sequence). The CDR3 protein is CATSGWSGHGNSPLHF. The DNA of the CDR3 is TGTGCCACCAGCGGATGGTCCGGCCATGGTAATTCACCCCTCCACTTT.

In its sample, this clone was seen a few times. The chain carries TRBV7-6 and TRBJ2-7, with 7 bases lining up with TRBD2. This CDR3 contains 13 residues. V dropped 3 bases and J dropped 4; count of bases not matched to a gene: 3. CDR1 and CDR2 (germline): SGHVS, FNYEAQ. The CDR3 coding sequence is TGTGCCAGCAGCTTTGGGGACTATTACGAGCAGTACTTC. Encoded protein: CASSFGDYYEQYF. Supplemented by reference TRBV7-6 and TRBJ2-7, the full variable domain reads GAGVSQSPRYKVTKRGQDVALRCDPISGHVSLYWYRQALGQGPEFLTYFNYEAQQDKSGLPNDRFSAERPEGSISTLTIQRTEQRDSAMYRCASSFGDYYEQYFGPGTRLTVT.

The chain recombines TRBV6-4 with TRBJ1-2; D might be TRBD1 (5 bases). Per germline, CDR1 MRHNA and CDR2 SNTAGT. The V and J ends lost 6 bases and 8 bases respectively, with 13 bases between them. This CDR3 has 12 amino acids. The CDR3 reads CASRPTGGGYTF. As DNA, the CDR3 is TGTGCCAGCAGACCCACGGGGGGGGGCTACACCTTC.

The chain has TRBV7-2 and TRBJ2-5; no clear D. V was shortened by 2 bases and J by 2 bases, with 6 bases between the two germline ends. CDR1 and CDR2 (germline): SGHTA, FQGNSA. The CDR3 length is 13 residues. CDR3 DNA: TGTGCCAGCAGCTTAAATCGGCAAGAGACCCAGTACTTC. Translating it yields CASSLNRQETQYF.

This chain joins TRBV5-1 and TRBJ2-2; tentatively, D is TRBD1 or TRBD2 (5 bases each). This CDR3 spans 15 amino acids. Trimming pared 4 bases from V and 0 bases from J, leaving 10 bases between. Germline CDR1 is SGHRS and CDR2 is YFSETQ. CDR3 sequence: CASSPGSANTGELFF. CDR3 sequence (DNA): TGCGCCAGCAGCCCAGGGAGCGCGAACACCGGGGAGCTGTTTTTT. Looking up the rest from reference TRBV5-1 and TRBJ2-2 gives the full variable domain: KAGVTQTPRYLIKTRGQQVTLSCSPISGHRSVSWYQQTPGQGLQFLFEYFSETQRNKGNFPGRFSGRQFSNSRSEMNVSTLELGDSALYLCASSPGSANTGELFFGEGSRLTVL.

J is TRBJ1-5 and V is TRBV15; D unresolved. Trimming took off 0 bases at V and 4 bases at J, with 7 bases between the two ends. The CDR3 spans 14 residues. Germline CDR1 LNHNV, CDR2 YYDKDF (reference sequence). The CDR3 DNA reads TGTGCCACCAGCAGAGACAAAGGGAATCAGCCCCAGCATTTT. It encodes CATSRDKGNQPQHF.

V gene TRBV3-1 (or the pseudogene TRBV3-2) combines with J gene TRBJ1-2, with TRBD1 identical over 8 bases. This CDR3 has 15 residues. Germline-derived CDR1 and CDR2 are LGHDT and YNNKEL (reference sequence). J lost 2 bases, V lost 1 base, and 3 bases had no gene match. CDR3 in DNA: TGTGCCAGCAGCCAAGCCGGACAGGGAAACTATGGCTACACCTTC. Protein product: CASSQAGQGNYGYTF.

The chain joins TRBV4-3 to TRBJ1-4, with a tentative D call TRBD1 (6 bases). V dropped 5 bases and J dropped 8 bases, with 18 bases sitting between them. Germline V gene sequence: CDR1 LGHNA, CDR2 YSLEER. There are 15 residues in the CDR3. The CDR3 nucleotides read TGCGCCAGCAGCTCGCTACAGGGAGCTGCCGAAAAACTGTTTTTT. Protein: CASSSLQGAAEKLFF.

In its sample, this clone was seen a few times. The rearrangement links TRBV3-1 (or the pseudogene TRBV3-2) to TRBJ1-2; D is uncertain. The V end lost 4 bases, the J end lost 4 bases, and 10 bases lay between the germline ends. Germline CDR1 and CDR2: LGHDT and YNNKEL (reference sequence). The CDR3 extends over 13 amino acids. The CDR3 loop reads CASSPLGSYGYTF. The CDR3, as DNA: TGTGCCAGCAGCCCGCTCGGTAGCTATGGCTACACCTTC.

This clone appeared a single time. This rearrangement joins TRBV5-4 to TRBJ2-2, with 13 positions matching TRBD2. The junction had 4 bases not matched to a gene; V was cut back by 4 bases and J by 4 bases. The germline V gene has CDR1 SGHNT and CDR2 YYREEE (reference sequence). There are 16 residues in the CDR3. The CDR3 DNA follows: TGTGCCAGCAGCCCAGGGACTAGCGGGGTCACCGGGGAGCTGTTTTTT. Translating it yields CASSPGTSGVTGELFF.

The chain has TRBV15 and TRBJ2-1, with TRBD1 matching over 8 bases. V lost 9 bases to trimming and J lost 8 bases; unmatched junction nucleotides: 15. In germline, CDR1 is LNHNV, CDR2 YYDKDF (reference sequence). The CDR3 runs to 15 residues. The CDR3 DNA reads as TGTGCCACTAGAATTCCCGGGACAGGTTCTCATGAGCAGTTCTTC. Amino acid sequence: CATRIPGTGSHEQFF.

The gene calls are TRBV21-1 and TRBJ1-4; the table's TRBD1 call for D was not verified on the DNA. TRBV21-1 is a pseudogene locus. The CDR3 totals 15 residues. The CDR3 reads CASSKAGTANEKLFF. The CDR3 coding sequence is TGTGCCAGCAGCAAAGCGGGGACAGCTAATGAAAAACTGTTTTTT.

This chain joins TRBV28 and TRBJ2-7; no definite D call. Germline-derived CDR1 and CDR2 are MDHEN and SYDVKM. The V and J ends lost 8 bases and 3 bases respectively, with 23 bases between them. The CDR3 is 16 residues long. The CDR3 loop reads CASHTLGTQPNYEQYF. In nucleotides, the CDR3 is TGTGCCAGCCATACTCTGGGCACACAGCCCAACTACGAGCAGTACTTC.